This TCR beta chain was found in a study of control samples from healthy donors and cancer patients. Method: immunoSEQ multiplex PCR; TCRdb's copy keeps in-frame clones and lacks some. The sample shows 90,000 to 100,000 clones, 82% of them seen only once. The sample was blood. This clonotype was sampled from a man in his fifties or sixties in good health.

The CDR3 DNA follows: TGCGCCAGCAGCTTGGGACTAGCGGGCGCCTACAATGAGCAGTTCTTC. It translates to CASSLGLAGAYNEQFF. The V call is TRBV5-1, the J call TRBJ2-1; 10 nucleotides line up with TRBD2. This CDR3 region has 16 residues. Germline V gene sequence: CDR1 SGHRS, CDR2 YFSETQ. The trim removed 0 bases at V and 2 bases at J, leaving 2 bases unmatched.